The entry below gives a single T cell receptor (beta chain) sequence along with its context. No antigen is known for it. Base-call qualities are not available, and no considerably larger clone is one nucleotide away. This sample was included in a study of blood T cell repertoires in COVID-19 (dated by TCRdb to about 2020). About the investigation overall: Samples covering the acute and convalescent phases of COVID-19 were provided by collaborators in the United States, Italy and Spain. The repertoires were made available in a free public database intended to serve as a resource for research on the immune response to SARS-CoV-2. Samples were obtained from the ongoing ImmuneRACE study (first 160 participants) and from 1,254 subjects provided by 6 global collaborators. Nearly every sample came with metadata listing a de-identified subject ID, COVID-19 status, age in years and sex. The prospective study material was composed of cDNA or gDNA derived from T cells, B-cell-depleted T cells, or PBMCs. Subjects who had been exposed to COVID-19, were actively infected with it, or had recovered from it provided the deeply sampled blood TCRbeta repertoires that made up the dataset. Where available, HLA class I and class II types were taken from metadata supplied by the sample provider and were not determined by assay-based typing.

Taken from cysteine to phenylalanine, the CDR3 has 14 residues. Only the CDR3 part of the read is kept: 42 bases, read in frame from the first base. CDR1 and CDR2 are drawn from the germline V gene: SGHTA, FQGNSA. At the junction V is shortened by 5 bases and J by 2 bases, with 13 bases in between. Study-wide findings and limitations: How much clinical and demographic metadata was included differed by source and by participant, and the metadata was provided uncurated.

Collaborating institutions collected whole blood in K2EDTA tubes following their own protocols. For TCRbeta analysis, collaborator samples were shipped as frozen whole blood, as isolated PBMCs, or as DNA extracted from either sample type. TCRbeta CDR3 regions were amplified from genomic DNA using the immunoSEQ Assay, a bias-controlled multiplex PCR. On the study's bioinformatics: The number of nucleated cells in each sample was estimated by amplification of reference gene primers within the assay. To quantify the absolute abundance of each unique TCRbeta CDR3 rearrangement, sequence reads were collapsed and filtered. For each sample, productive Simpson clonality was calculated as the square root of Simpson's diversity index across productive rearrangements. What TCRdb holds here is the immuneACCESS table cut down to in-frame rearrangements. Part of the clones is not present; checked against another copy, under half of the missing clones reflect an unresolved V gene, and the others are unexplained. Clone size and V and J calls were adopted from that table, with D and trimming inferred from the DNA. Present in this sample are approximately 51,000 clones, about 88% of which were seen just once. The ten largest clones capture less than 6.5% of the sample.

This receptor was identified in a man aged 40-50 years with active COVID-19. Recombination joined TRBV7-2 with TRBJ2-7; the D segment cannot be called with confidence. The sequencing input was peripheral blood. The DNA sequence is as follows: TGTGCCAGCAGCACCCGAATGACAACCTACGAGCAGTACTTC. The translation is CASSTRMTTYEQYF.